This TCR beta chain was retrieved from a study of blood T cell repertoires in COVID-19. Across the study: The United States, Italy and Spain were the sources of the acute and convalescent COVID-19 samples. PBMCs, B-cell-depleted T cells, or T cells were the source of the cDNA or gDNA that made up the material.

Original processing notes: Amplified reference gene primers provided the basis for estimating nucleated cell counts. Generated by immunoSEQ multiplex PCR, the TCRdb table keeps only in-frame clones and is missing some. V, J and clone size are taken as reported in that table, and D and trimming were inferred from the DNA itself. The table includes about 180,000 clones, roughly 84% detected once. The sequence came from a woman older than 75 with active or convalescent COVID-19. Sequencing was done on a sample of peripheral blood.

The chain's CDR3 is CAWSKIRVGTEAFF. CDR3 bases: TGTGCCTGGAGTAAGATCAGGGTCGGGACTGAAGCTTTCTTT. The gene calls are TRBV30 and TRBJ1-1; D might be TRBD1 (5 bases). The CDR3 spans 14 residues. Germline V gene data show CDR1 as GTSNPN and CDR2 as SVGIG (reference sequence). Trimming stripped 2 bases from V and 5 bases from J, with 15 bases between.